These 21 T cell receptor beta chains originate from one sample sequenced in a study of T cell responses to AZD1222 COVID-19 vaccine. Assay used: immunoSEQ multiplex PCR; TCRdb lists only in-frame clones, some missing. The sample shows 150,000 or so clones, over 75% of them seen only once. The specimen was peripheral blood, collected on day 0 of AZD1222 vaccination. These receptor sequences come from an adult in good health.

The rearrangement uses TRBV14 and TRBJ2-3; TRBD2 matches 9 bases. Germline values: CDR1 SGHDN, CDR2 FVKESK. The CDR3 runs to 15 residues. J lost 9 bases, V lost 2 bases, and 9 bases had no gene match. For the CDR3, the DNA is TGTGCCAGCAGCCAACTCGCGGGAGGGCCTTCGACGCAGTATTTT. This codes for CASSQLAGGPSTQYF.

V and J are TRBV7-2 and TRBJ1-5; D unclear. The CDR3 is 15 residues long. Trimming left V 2 bases short and J 1 base short, with 9 bases between. Germline V lookup: CDR1 SGHTA, CDR2 FQGNSA. The CDR3 reads CASSLLGSSNQPQHF. The CDR3 DNA reads TGTGCCAGCAGCTTACTGGGATCGAGCAATCAGCCCCAGCATTTT. Combining the CDR3 with reference TRBV7-2 and TRBJ1-5 gives the whole variable domain GAGVSQSPSNKVTEKGKDVELRCDPISGHTALYWYRQSLGQGLEFLIYFQGNSAPDKSGLPSDRFSAERTGGSVSTLTIQRTQQEDSAVYLCASSLLGSSNQPQHFGDGTRLSIL.

The rearrangement links TRBV6-5 to TRBJ2-7; 8 bases agree with TRBD2. The CDR3 runs 16 residues. Losses at the gene ends were 5 bases for V and 5 bases for J; bases not matched to a gene: 14. Germline V gives CDR1 MNHEY, CDR2 SVGAGI. In nucleotides, the CDR3 is TGTGCCAGCAGTAACTGGGTAGCGGGAAGGAAGGACGAGCAGTACTTC. This codes for CASSNWVAGRKDEQYF.

The rearrangement links TRBV19 to TRBJ1-5; perhaps TRBD1 as D (6 bases). The CDR3 spans 16 residues. The germline gives CDR1 LNHDA, CDR2 SQIVND (reference sequence). Trimming left V 3 bases short and J 2 bases short, with 14 bases between. The CDR3 protein is CASSIKRRQGNQPQHF. As DNA, the CDR3 is TGTGCCAGTAGTATTAAGAGAAGACAGGGCAATCAGCCCCAGCATTTT.

The chain employs TRBV6-5 and TRBJ1-5; 7 bases are shared with TRBD1. There are 14 residues in the CDR3. With 5 bases clipped from V and 7 bases from J, the junction kept 8 bases outside the gene matches. The germline V gene has CDR1 MNHEY and CDR2 SVGAGI. In DNA form, the CDR3 reads TGTGCCAGCAGTCACGGGGACAGTGGGCAGCCCCAGCATTTT. Translated: CASSHGDSGQPQHF.

The V gene is TRBV28, the J gene TRBJ2-3, with D maybe TRBD1 (5 bases). Germline V gene sequence: CDR1 MDHEN, CDR2 SYDVKM. V lost 2 bases and J lost 2, with 11 bases in between. The CDR3 totals 15 residues. The CDR3 region is CASSLRQTATDTQYF. For the CDR3, the DNA is TGTGCCAGCAGTTTACGGCAGACAGCCACAGATACGCAGTATTTT.

The CDR3 coding sequence is TGTGCCAGCAGGACCGACGGGGGTAAGGCCCAGTACTTC. Its translation: CASRTDGGKAQYF. The chain links TRBV12-3 or TRBV12-4 to TRBJ2-5; D perhaps matches TRBD2 (6 bases). The CDR3 runs 13 residues. With 6 bases removed from V and 9 bases from J, the gap between germline ends came to 17 bases.

The V call is TRBV18, the J call TRBJ2-4, with D possibly TRBD1 on 5 matching bases. CDR1 is KGHSH, CDR2 LQKENI, per germline. The ends were cut back, 6 bases at V and 0 bases at J, with 15 bases in the middle. The CDR3 spans 16 residues. Here the CDR3 DNA reads TGTGCCAGCTCGCTAAACAGGCAATTAGCCAAAAACATTCAGTACTTC. Translation: CASSLNRQLAKNIQYF. The variable domain in full, completed from reference TRBV18 and TRBJ2-4, reads NAGVMQNPRHLVRRRGQEARLRCSPMKGHSHVYWYRQLPEEGLKFMVYLQKENIIDESGMPKERFSAEFPKEGPSILRIQQVVRGDSAAYFCASSLNRQLAKNIQYFGAGTRLSVL.

The rearrangement links TRBV7-2 to TRBJ2-3; 7 bases align to TRBD2. Trimming took 5 bases from V and 0 from J; bases not matched to a gene: 8. The CDR3 length is 16 residues. The germline CDR1 and CDR2 sequences are SGHTA and FQGNSA. The CDR3: CASSHTSVFSTDTQYF. The CDR3 bases are TGTGCCAGCAGCCATACTAGCGTCTTTAGCACAGATACGCAGTATTTT.

The chain joins TRBV4-2 to TRBJ1-4; 8 bases match TRBD1. The V gene end was trimmed by 0 bases and the J gene end by 7 bases; junction bases not matched to a gene: 22. CDR1 is LGHNA, CDR2 YNFKEQ, per germline. There are 21 residues in the CDR3. The DNA of the CDR3 is TGTGCCAGCAGCCAAGATCTTATCGGGACAGGCCTCAACGGGGGCAGTGAAAAACTGTTTTTT. Its protein is CASSQDLIGTGLNGGSEKLFF.

The chain uses TRBV7-9 and TRBJ1-1; the match to TRBD1 covers 8 bases. The CDR3 is 16 residues long. The ends lost 5 bases at V and 10 bases at J; junction bases unmatched: 18. The germline gives CDR1 SEHNR, CDR2 FQNEAQ (reference sequence). CDR3 residues: CASSHPRGTGPSGAFF. The CDR3, as DNA: TGTGCCAGCAGCCATCCCCGCGGGACAGGACCGTCTGGAGCTTTCTTT.

The chain recombines TRBV28 with TRBJ2-7; no firm D call. Trimming took 4 bases from V and 0 from J, leaving 16 bases between them. Germline assignment: CDR1 MDHEN and CDR2 SYDVKM. The CDR3 is 16 residues long. In DNA, the CDR3 is TGTGCCAGCAGTTCTCCAGTAACCTTAACCTCCTACGAGCAGTACTTC. It is translated as CASSSPVTLTSYEQYF.

The chain joins TRBV6-2 or TRBV6-3 to TRBJ2-3; D is perhaps TRBD1 (5 bases). Trimming shortened V by 1 base and J by 1 base, and 12 bases separated the two germline ends. Germline assignment: CDR1 MNHEY and CDR2 SVGEGT. The CDR3 has 16 residues. The CDR3 reads CASSYYKGWGTDTQYF. In DNA form, the CDR3 reads TGTGCCAGCAGTTACTATAAGGGGTGGGGCACAGATACGCAGTATTTT.

V usage is TRBV28 and J usage is TRBJ2-2; D unresolved. V lost 5 bases, J lost 6 bases, and 7 bases lay in between. Germline V gene data show CDR1 as MDHEN and CDR2 as SYDVKM. This CDR3 region has 12 residues. The CDR3 DNA sequence: TGTGCCAGCAGTCGTGGCGCCGGGGAGCTGTTTTTT. It codes for CASSRGAGELFF.

The genes are TRBV2 and TRBJ2-2, with D perhaps assigned TRBD1 or TRBD2 (5 bases each). V shed 2 bases and J shed 4 bases, with 11 bases lying between them. CDR3 length equals 15 residues. Germline-derived CDR1 and CDR2 are SNHLY and FYNNEI. The CDR3 sequence: CASSENGGSTGELFF. DNA for the CDR3: TGTGCCAGCAGTGAAAATGGGGGTTCCACCGGGGAGCTGTTTTTT.

V is TRBV28 and J is TRBJ1-4; D is perhaps TRBD1 (5 bases). CDR3 size: 13 residues. CDR1 and CDR2 from the germline V gene are MDHEN and SYDVKM. V lost 10 bases and J 7 bases, leaving 16 bases between the germline ends. The CDR3 DNA follows: TGTGCCACCCATGGGGGACCGGTTGAAAAACTGTTTTTT. Its protein is CATHGGPVEKLFF.

The chain employs TRBV11-2 and TRBJ2-3, with 7 bases lining up with TRBD2. Looked up from germline, CDR1 is SGHAT and CDR2 is FQNNGV. Losses at the gene ends were 2 bases for V and 0 bases for J; bases not matched to a gene: 5. The CDR3 extends over 16 amino acids. In DNA form, the CDR3 reads TGTGCCAGCAGCTTAACCAGCGGGACTAGCACAGATACGCAGTATTTT. Amino acid sequence: CASSLTSGTSTDTQYF.

This clone was observed a single time. The chain has TRBV7-6 and TRBJ1-2; 12 bases line up with TRBD1. Losses at the gene ends were 5 bases for V and 8 bases for J; bases not matched to a gene: 9. The CDR3 sequence is 15 residues long. CDR1 and CDR2 from the germline V gene are SGHVS and FNYEAQ. The CDR3 nucleotides are TGTGCCAGCAGCATAGGGACAGGGGGCGCGGTGGGCTACACCTTC. Protein product: CASSIGTGGAVGYTF.

The chain employs TRBV4-3 and TRBJ2-1; 8 nucleotides agree with TRBD1. This CDR3 has 18 amino acids. Germline V gives CDR1 LGHNA, CDR2 YSLEER. V dropped 1 base and J dropped 3; count of bases not matched to a gene: 11. CDR3 amino acids: CASSQAVQGVGLYNEQFF. CDR3 DNA: TGCGCCAGCAGCCAAGCCGTACAGGGGGTCGGTCTCTACAATGAGCAGTTCTTC.

The chain recombines TRBV6-6 with TRBJ2-7, with 10 bases that match TRBD2. With 0 bases clipped from V and 6 bases from J, the junction kept 2 bases outside the gene matches. CDR3 length: 14 residues. Germline CDR1 and CDR2: MNHNY and SVGAGI (reference sequence). CDR3 bases: TGTGCCAGCAGTTACTCTGTAGCGGGAGGCGAGCAGTACTTC. Its protein product is CASSYSVAGGEQYF.

V is TRBV11-1 and J is TRBJ2-2; D is ambiguous. This CDR3 spans 12 amino acids. Trimming left V 1 base short and J 6 bases short, with 3 bases between. Germline V CDR1 and CDR2: SGHAT, FQDESV (reference sequence). Here the CDR3 DNA reads TGTGCCAGCAGCTTAGTCCCCGGGGAGCTGTTTTTT. Protein product: CASSLVPGELFF.